The 8 T cell receptor beta chains given below trace back to one sample, sequenced in a study of blood T cell repertoires in COVID-19. Measured with immunoSEQ multiplex PCR; TCRdb has only the in-frame clones, and not every one. The sample includes about 150,000 clones, around 82% seen only once; the top ten take approximately 0.63%. The sequenced material came from peripheral blood. The receptors here all came from a man aged 55 to 69 with COVID-19, enrolled during active disease.

V and J are TRBV29-1 and TRBJ1-4, with D maybe TRBD1 (6 bases). V was clipped by 4 bases and J by 8 bases, with 17 bases between them. From germline, CDR1 is SQVTM and CDR2 ANQGSEA. This CDR3 contains 14 residues. CDR3 sequence (DNA): TGCAGCGTTGTCGAGAACAGGGTAGGAGAAAAACTGTTTTTT. This codes for CSVVENRVGEKLFF.

With regard to this clone: The same CDR3 can be traced to other DNA sequences in this sample. The chain couples TRBV12-3 or TRBV12-4 to TRBJ2-3; the D is unclear. The CDR3 consists of 11 residues. The germline V and J ends were trimmed by 2 bases and 5 bases, with 2 bases remaining between them. CDR3 loop: CASSLLDTQYF. The CDR3 nucleotides are TGTGCCAGCAGTTTACTAGATACGCAGTATTTT.

In its sample, this clone was seen once. The gene calls are TRBV9 and TRBJ1-2; 7 bases map to TRBD1. Trimming at V came to 2 bases and at J to 5 bases, leaving 6 bases not matched to a gene. This CDR3 is built from 14 residues. Germline V gives CDR1 SGDLS, CDR2 YYNGEE. CDR3 region: CASSVTGTEYGYTF. The CDR3 bases are TGTGCCAGCAGCGTCACCGGGACAGAGTATGGCTACACCTTC.

This clone came up once. The chain carries TRBV7-2 and TRBJ1-6; D gene uncertain. V shed 5 bases and J shed 7 bases, with 15 bases lying between them. Germline values: CDR1 SGHTA, CDR2 FQGNSA. The CDR3 extends over 15 amino acids. Here the CDR3 reads CASSLIRTENSPLHF. CDR3 in DNA: TGTGCCAGCAGCCTGATACGTACAGAAAATTCACCCCTCCACTTT.

This clone was recorded only once. The chain couples TRBV2 to TRBJ1-1; D remains unclear. Germline CDR1 SNHLY, CDR2 FYNNEI. Deletions cut 0 bases from V and 3 bases from J, with 8 bases between. This CDR3 has 14 amino acids. CDR3 DNA sequence: TGTGCCAGCAGTGAAGCTTTGGCAGACACTGAAGCTTTCTTT. Amino acids: CASSEALADTEAFF.

The J gene is TRBJ2-5, the V gene TRBV29-1, with 7 bases aligning to TRBD1. The CDR3 contains 15 residues. Germline V CDR1 and CDR2: SQVTM, ANQGSEA. V lost 4 bases, J lost 5 bases, and 13 bases stayed unmatched. The CDR3 loop reads CSVAAYRGKRETQYF. CDR3 nucleotides: TGCAGCGTTGCGGCCTACAGGGGCAAGAGGGAGACCCAGTACTTC.

CDR3 residues: CASSLGTYGYTF. CDR3 DNA sequence: TGTGCCAGCAGCTTAGGGACTTATGGCTACACCTTC. V gene TRBV7-8 combines with J gene TRBJ1-2; D unclear. Trimming took 1 base from V and 5 from J, leaving 5 bases between them. Germline CDR1 and CDR2: SGHVS and FQNEAQ. CDR3 size: 12 residues.

The rearrangement links TRBV28 to TRBJ1-2; TRBD1 is a possible D gene (6 bases). Deletions cut 7 bases from V and 4 bases from J, with 10 bases between. CDR1 and CDR2 from the germline V gene are MDHEN and SYDVKM. The CDR3 runs to 12 residues. CDR3 sequence: CASTEDSYGYTF. The CDR3 DNA is TGTGCCAGCACTGAGGACAGCTATGGCTACACCTTC.